The subject of this entry is one T cell receptor beta chain. These data belong to a study of T-cell reconstitution after alpha-beta-depleted transplantation in children. A TCRbeta library incorporating unique molecular identifiers was prepared. TCRdb reprocessed the PCR reads via MiXCR and lists one record per CDR3 protein. The sample yields approximately 590,000 distinct CDR3 sequences, over 9.5% seen once. This TCR derives from a human donor who donated a stem cell graft to a child with acute myeloid leukemia. The sample here was PBMCs from the stem cell graft donor, taken from the stem cell graft.

The DNA of the CDR3 is TGCAGTGAAGGGGGGGGCGCGATTTATGGCTACACCTTC. Protein product: CSEGGGAIYGYTF. This chain uses TRBV20-1 with TRBJ1-2, with a tentative D call TRBD1 (6 bases). The germline CDR1 and CDR2 sequences are DFQATT and SNEGSKA (reference sequence). The CDR3 totals 13 residues. Trimming cost V 7 bases and J 5 bases, with 17 bases left between them.